One sample yielded the 13 T cell receptor beta chains listed below, sequenced in a study of CD8+CD57+ T cells in acquired aplastic anemia. The template used for profiling TCR beta VDJ and CDR3 was genomic DNA. From the reads, TCRdb called clonotypes with MiXCR, one entry per CDR3 protein. The table has roughly 130,000 distinct CDR3 sequences, around 50% seen once; the top ten hold roughly 2.7%. What was sequenced was sorted CD4+, CD8+, or CD8+CD57+ T cells (not recorded which) from PBMCs. These TCRs come from a human donor in good health, serving as a control.

V and J are TRBV19 and TRBJ2-6; the D is unclear. CDR3 size: 15 residues. Trimming took 5 bases from V and 1 from J, leaving 9 bases between them. CDR1 and CDR2 from the germline V gene are LNHDA and SQIVND (reference sequence). The CDR3 sequence is CASSSSLSGANVLTF. CDR3 DNA sequence: TGTGCCAGTAGTTCCTCCCTATCTGGGGCCAACGTCCTGACTTTC.

This clonotype was recorded many times. The chain links TRBV20-1 to TRBJ2-7, with D possibly being TRBD1 or TRBD2 (6 bases each). The CDR3 extends over 15 amino acids. The germline CDR1 and CDR2 sequences are DFQATT and SNEGSKA (reference sequence). Trimming took 2 bases from V and 1 from J, leaving 15 bases between them. The CDR3 DNA reads as TGCAGTGCTAGAACAGGGACTTTCGAATCCTACGAGCAGTACTTC. It encodes CSARTGTFESYEQYF.

This clonotype showed up just a few times. The genes are TRBV7-3 and TRBJ2-5, with 7 positions matching TRBD1. Per the germline V gene, CDR1 is SGHTA and CDR2 is FQGTGA. The CDR3 covers 15 residues. V lost 5 bases and J lost 4; bases outside the gene matches: 10. CDR3 protein: CASSPQGTWGETQYF. The CDR3 region has the DNA TGTGCCAGCAGCCCACAGGGGACCTGGGGAGAGACCCAGTACTTC.

This clonotype has ten or more counts. V and J are TRBV5-4 and TRBJ2-3, with TRBD2 as a possible D gene (7 bases). The V end lost 0 bases, the J end lost 2 bases, and 13 bases lay between the germline ends. The germline CDR1 and CDR2 sequences are SGHNT and YYREEE (reference sequence). The CDR3 extends over 16 amino acids. Here the CDR3 DNA reads TGTGCCAGCAGCTTGGAGGGGGGGCCCTCCACAGATACGCAGTATTTT. Protein sequence: CASSLEGGPSTDTQYF. Full variable domain (missing parts from reference TRBV5-4 and TRBJ2-3): ETGVTQSPTHLIKTRGQQVTLRCSSQSGHNTVSWYQQALGQGPQFIFQYYREEENGRGNFPPRFSGLQFPNYSSELNVNALELDDSALYLCASSLEGGPSTDTQYFGPGTRLTVL.

This clonotype was found many times. The chain carries TRBV3-1 and TRBJ1-2; D is perhaps TRBD1 (6 bases). Germline CDR1 is LGHDT and CDR2 is YNNKEL (reference sequence). Between the trimmed V and J ends, which lost 0 bases and 5 bases, there was a span of 25 bases. CDR3 length: 19 residues. The CDR3 reads CASSQDNSGRGRVEYGYTF. CDR3 in DNA: TGTGCCAGCAGCCAAGATAACTCGGGCAGGGGTAGGGTTGAGTATGGCTACACCTTC.

The J gene is TRBJ2-1, the V gene TRBV10-1; the match to TRBD2 covers 9 bases. CDR3 length equals 15 residues. Germline assignment: CDR1 WNHNN and CDR2 SYGVQD (reference sequence). The ends lost 5 bases at V and 3 bases at J; junction bases unmatched: 5. This CDR3 is CASSLGSGSYNEQFF. The CDR3 nucleotides are TGCGCCAGCAGTTTGGGTAGCGGGAGCTACAATGAGCAGTTCTTC.

V usage is TRBV19 and J usage is TRBJ2-7; the match to TRBD1 covers 7 bases. With 9 bases clipped from V and 0 bases from J, the junction kept 8 bases outside the gene matches. CDR3 length: 14 residues. Germline V gene data show CDR1 as LNHDA and CDR2 as SQIVND (reference sequence). The CDR3 spells CASSFRDSSYEQYF. CDR3 sequence (DNA): TGTGCCAGCAGCTTTAGGGACAGCTCCTACGAGCAGTACTTC.

The chain links TRBV7-2 to TRBJ2-1; 7 nucleotides align to TRBD2. The CDR3 covers 16 residues. The V segment lost 0 bases and the J segment 3 bases; nucleotides outside the gene matches: 5. CDR1 and CDR2 (germline): SGHTA, FQGNSA. CDR3 loop: CASSLAGGRIYNEQFF. In DNA, the CDR3 is TGTGCCAGCAGCTTAGCGGGAGGGCGGATCTACAATGAGCAGTTCTTC.

This clonotype came up once. The chain uses TRBV18 and TRBJ1-4; a weak D match, TRBD1 (5 bases). Germline loops: CDR1 KGHSH, CDR2 LQKENI. The ends were cut back, 6 bases at V and 3 bases at J, with 17 bases in the middle. The CDR3 loop spans 16 amino acids. The CDR3, as DNA: TGTGCCAGCTCCCTCCGAACCAGGGAGCCTAATGAAAAACTGTTTTTT. It encodes CASSLRTREPNEKLFF.

This clonotype was detected only a few times. As DNA, the CDR3 is TGTGCCAGCAGTAAGCTAGATAGGTCGGGCAATGAGCAGTTCTTC. Translated: CASSKLDRSGNEQFF. This chain links TRBV2 with TRBJ2-1; D is unresolved. The CDR3 is 15 amino acids. V lost 5 bases and J 6 bases, leaving 17 bases between the germline ends. CDR1 is SNHLY and CDR2 is FYNNEI in the germline V gene. The full variable domain, rest sourced from reference TRBV2 and TRBJ2-1, is EPEVTQTPSHQVTQMGQEVILRCVPISNHLYFYWYRQILGQKVEFLVSFYNNEISEKSEIFDDQFSVERPDGSNFTLKIRSTKLEDSAMYFCASSKLDRSGNEQFFGPGTRLTVL.

This clonotype was seen many times. The CDR3 DNA is TGTGCCAGCAGTTGGGAACTAGCCCTAGAGACCCAGTACTTC. Translation gives CASSWELALETQYF. The gene calls are TRBV6-5 and TRBJ2-5; the D gene is possibly TRBD2 (6 bases). The germline CDR1 and CDR2 sequences are MNHEY and SVGAGI. There are 14 residues in the CDR3. The ends were cut back, 4 bases at V and 4 bases at J, with 13 bases in the middle.

This clonotype showed up many times. The chain employs TRBV6-1 and TRBJ1-1; no clear D gene. This CDR3 is built from 11 residues. Germline CDR1 MNHNS, CDR2 SASEGT. Trimming removed 7 bases at V and 4 bases at J, with 7 bases between. CDR3 loop: CASKVGTEAFF. The CDR3, as DNA: TGTGCCAGCAAGGTCGGCACTGAAGCTTTCTTT.

The rearrangement links TRBV11-2 to TRBJ1-5; a possible D gene is TRBD1 (6 bases). This CDR3 is built from 18 residues. Germline lookup yields CDR1 SGHAT and CDR2 FQNNGV. Trimming took off 2 bases at V and 6 bases at J, with 23 bases between the two ends. The CDR3 region has the DNA TGTGCCAGCAGCTTAAGGATTACGGGGGGCACTGGAATTCAGCCCCAGCATTTT. Translated: CASSLRITGGTGIQPQHF.